Each of the 30 T cell receptor beta chains below was sequenced from the same sample in a study of graft-versus-host responses after intestinal transplantation. This table comes from immunoSEQ multiplex PCR, and its TCRdb copy is limited to in-frame clones, with some not included. The table lists 100,000 to 120,000 clones, roughly 93% of them singletons. Antigens of these TCRs are unknown. The source was unstimulated CD8+ T cells sorted from spleen or lymph node cells, collected before intestinal transplant. The receptors were sampled from a human donor who received an intestinal transplant.

This clone was seen only once. This rearrangement joins TRBV13 to TRBJ2-1, with 8 bases identical to TRBD2. V lost 2 bases, J lost 1 base, and 4 bases stayed unmatched. Per germline, CDR1 PRHDT and CDR2 FYEKMQ (reference sequence). The length of the CDR3 is 16 residues. CDR3 sequence reads: CASSLQASGSYNEQFF. Written as DNA, the CDR3 is TGTGCCAGCAGCTTACAGGCTAGCGGGTCCTACAATGAGCAGTTCTTC.

This clone has a handful of counts. This chain links TRBV7-3 with TRBJ2-3; D is ambiguous. Trimming cost V 5 bases and J 5 bases, with 11 bases left between them. The CDR3 consists of 13 residues. Per the germline V gene, CDR1 is SGHTA and CDR2 is FQGTGA. CDR3 loop: CASSKIHGDTQYF. CDR3 nucleotide sequence: TGTGCCAGCAGCAAAATTCATGGAGATACGCAGTATTTT.

The rearrangement joins TRBV13 to TRBJ2-1; D ambiguous. This CDR3 spans 17 amino acids. The germline gives CDR1 PRHDT, CDR2 FYEKMQ (reference sequence). The V end lost 6 bases, the J end lost 2 bases, and 20 bases lay between the germline ends. The CDR3 nucleotides are TGTGCCAGCAGTCCCTTTAGTTCCAGGACCGCCTACAATGAGCAGTTCTTC. Its protein product is CASSPFSSRTAYNEQFF. The full variable domain, with the rest looked up from reference TRBV13 and TRBJ2-1, is AAGVIQSPRHLIKEKRETATLKCYPIPRHDTVYWYQQGPGQDPQFLISFYEKMQSDKGSIPDRFSAQQFSDYHSELNMSSLELGDSALYFCASSPFSSRTAYNEQFFGPGTRLTVL.

Only a few counts were recorded for this clone. The V gene is TRBV10-3, the J gene TRBJ2-7; 10 nucleotides align to TRBD2. J lost 1 base, V lost 3 bases, and 3 bases had no gene match. The CDR3 totals 15 residues. Germline loops: CDR1 ENHRY, CDR2 SYGVKD. The CDR3 sequence is CAISEETSGSYEQYF. The CDR3 bases are TGTGCCATCAGTGAAGAGACTAGCGGGTCCTACGAGCAGTACTTC.

This clone was picked up one time. The genes are TRBV5-6 and TRBJ1-5, with D perhaps matching TRBD1 (6 bases). The CDR3 is made up of 18 amino acids. CDR1 is SGHDT and CDR2 is YYEEEE in the germline V gene. Trimming cost V 7 bases and J 7 bases, with 30 bases left between them. In DNA, the CDR3 is TGTGCCAGCCCTGCCGTCCCCTTTCGAGGGGGGCGGTCCCAGCCCCAGCATTTT. Protein sequence: CASPAVPFRGGRSQPQHF.

The chain is built from TRBV9 and TRBJ1-1; D ambiguous. The germline CDR1 and CDR2 sequences are SGDLS and YYNGEE. The CDR3 is 11 residues long. V dropped 3 bases and J dropped 4 bases, with 4 bases sitting between them. This CDR3 is CASSAGTEAFF. CDR3 in DNA: TGTGCCAGCAGCGCGGGCACTGAAGCTTTCTTT.

The V and J genes are TRBV9 and TRBJ2-1; 10 bases line up with TRBD2. The V segment lost 4 bases and the J segment 4 bases; nucleotides outside the gene matches: 8. This CDR3 is built from 16 residues. Germline V gene data show CDR1 as SGDLS and CDR2 as YYNGEE. CDR3 loop: CASSPPAGGWYNEQFF. CDR3 in DNA: TGTGCCAGCAGCCCCCCAGCGGGAGGGTGGTACAATGAGCAGTTCTTC.

V usage is TRBV5-4 and J usage is TRBJ1-2, with D maybe TRBD1 (5 bases). The CDR3 has 16 residues. Trimming pared 7 bases from V and 6 bases from J, leaving 25 bases between. Per germline, CDR1 SGHNT and CDR2 YYREEE (reference sequence). The CDR3 loop is CASGRWGSLSRDGYTF. As DNA, the CDR3 is TGTGCCAGCGGCAGGTGGGGGTCCCTATCCCGGGATGGCTACACCTTC. Filled out from reference TRBV5-4 and TRBJ1-2, the complete variable domain reads ETGVTQSPTHLIKTRGQQVTLRCSSQSGHNTVSWYQQALGQGPQFIFQYYREEENGRGNFPPRFSGLQFPNYSSELNVNALELDDSALYLCASGRWGSLSRDGYTFGSGTRLTVV.

A single count supports this clone. The gene calls are TRBV9 and TRBJ2-3; unclear D gene. CDR3 length: 14 amino acids. With 4 bases removed from V and 2 bases from J, the gap between germline ends came to 11 bases. Per germline, CDR1 SGDLS and CDR2 YYNGEE. The CDR3 sequence is CASSPSLDTDTQYF. In DNA form, the CDR3 reads TGTGCCAGCAGCCCGAGCCTAGACACAGATACGCAGTATTTT.

The chain couples TRBV4-1 to TRBJ2-1; no clear D gene. The CDR3 totals 15 residues. Germline CDR1 reads MGHRA; CDR2 reads YSYEKL. The germline V and J ends were trimmed by 4 bases and 3 bases, with 13 bases remaining between them. The CDR3 region has the DNA TGCGCCAGCAGCCCACCAGAGAGTTACTACAATGAGCAGTTCTTC. Its protein product is CASSPPESYYNEQFF.

The J gene is TRBJ2-5, the V gene TRBV7-9, with a possible D match to TRBD2 (7 bases). V was shortened by 6 bases and J by 3 bases, with 17 bases between the two germline ends. CDR3 length: 15 residues. Germline loops: CDR1 SEHNR, CDR2 FQNEAQ (reference sequence). The CDR3 DNA sequence: TGTGCCAGCAGTCATCTTAAGGGGGGGAAAGAGACCCAGTACTTC. Residues: CASSHLKGGKETQYF. The full variable domain, its missing parts supplied by reference TRBV7-9 and TRBJ2-5, is DTGVSQNPRHKITKRGQNVTFRCDPISEHNRLYWYRQTLGQGPEFLTYFQNEAQLEKSRLLSDRFSAERPKGSFSTLEIQRTEQGDSAMYLCASSHLKGGKETQYFGPGTRLLVL.

The chain couples TRBV7-3 to TRBJ1-2; no clear D gene. This CDR3 contains 13 residues. Trimming took 4 bases from V and 4 from J, leaving 10 bases between them. Germline assignment: CDR1 SGHTA and CDR2 FQGTGA. The CDR3 sequence is CASSYKTIYGYTF. The CDR3 nucleotides are TGTGCCAGCAGCTACAAAACCATCTATGGCTACACCTTC. The whole variable domain, filled in from reference TRBV7-3 and TRBJ1-2, reads GAGVSQTPSNKVTEKGKYVELRCDPISGHTALYWYRQSLGQGPEFLIYFQGTGAADDSGLPNDRFFAVRPEGSVSTLKIQRTERGDSAVYLCASSYKTIYGYTFGSGTRLTVV.

The chain has TRBV2 and TRBJ2-2; weak D call: TRBD1 (6 bases). This CDR3 contains 12 residues. The germline CDR1 and CDR2 sequences are SNHLY and FYNNEI. V was cut by 10 bases and J by 6 bases, with 12 bases left in between. As DNA, the CDR3 is TGTGCCAACGGACAGTCGCCCGGGGAGCTGTTTTTT. It yields the protein CANGQSPGELFF.

The chain employs TRBV30 and TRBJ1-1; no firm D call. This CDR3 spans 13 amino acids. Germline CDR1 GTSNPN, CDR2 SVGIG (reference sequence). Trimming stripped 2 bases from V and 0 bases from J, with 7 bases between. CDR3 in amino acids: CAWSPYLNTEAFF. CDR3 DNA sequence: TGTGCCTGGAGTCCTTATTTGAACACTGAAGCTTTCTTT.

The chain couples TRBV27 to TRBJ2-7; 8 bases match TRBD2. This CDR3 comprises 15 residues. CDR1 MNHEY and CDR2 SMNVEV come from the germline V gene (reference sequence). Trimming took 2 bases from V and 3 from J; bases not matched to a gene: 6. CDR3 in amino acids: CASSLRSGGGYEQYF. In DNA form, the CDR3 reads TGTGCCAGCAGTTTAAGATCGGGAGGGGGCTACGAGCAGTACTTC.

This chain uses TRBV13 with TRBJ2-3, with D maybe TRBD1 (5 bases). Germline V gene data show CDR1 as PRHDT and CDR2 as FYEKMQ (reference sequence). This CDR3 is built from 17 residues. The V end was cut by 1 base, the J end by 0 bases, with 14 bases between. The CDR3 nucleotides read TGTGCCAGCAGCTTAGCTCGGACACTAACTAGCACAGATACGCAGTATTTT. This sequence encodes CASSLARTLTSTDTQYF.

The chain uses TRBV5-1 and TRBJ2-3; D ambiguous. The germline V gene encodes CDR1 SGHRS and CDR2 YFSETQ. The CDR3 loop spans 13 amino acids. V lost 2 bases and J 6 bases, leaving 10 bases between the germline ends. The CDR3 DNA follows: TGCGCCAGCAGCTTAGAGGTCCCCGATACGCAGTATTTT. This encodes CASSLEVPDTQYF.

On this clone: Sequence at one end of the junction differs from germline and may be a read error. This sequence joins TRBV28 and TRBJ2-7, with D uncertain. The CDR3 runs to 14 residues. Germline CDR1 and CDR2: MDHEN and SYDVKM. DNA for the CDR3: TGTGCCAGCAACCCCCTTTCGATCTCCTCCGAGCAGTACTTC. Protein product: CASNPLSISSEQYF.

The chain recombines TRBV5-4 with TRBJ2-1, with D perhaps matching TRBD1 (6 bases). The CDR3 consists of 12 residues. V was trimmed by 4 bases and J by 10 bases, leaving 12 bases between them. The V gene's germline CDR1 is SGHNT and CDR2 YYREEE (reference sequence). CDR3 DNA: TGTGCCAGCAGCAGGGGGTCGCCGGAGCAGTTCTTC. Residues: CASSRGSPEQFF. Full variable domain (rest looked up from reference TRBV5-4 and TRBJ2-1): ETGVTQSPTHLIKTRGQQVTLRCSSQSGHNTVSWYQQALGQGPQFIFQYYREEENGRGNFPPRFSGLQFPNYSSELNVNALELDDSALYLCASSRGSPEQFFGPGTRLTVL.

The chain couples TRBV6-5 to TRBJ2-5; TRBD1 might be the D (6 bases). Trimming took off 6 bases at V and 0 bases at J, with 14 bases between the two ends. The CDR3 runs 15 residues. Germline V gene data show CDR1 as MNHEY and CDR2 as SVGAGI. The CDR3: CASSPGTSYQETQYF. The DNA of the CDR3 is TGTGCCAGCAGCCCCGGGACATCGTACCAAGAGACCCAGTACTTC.

This clone came up a few times. The chain combines TRBV5-4 with TRBJ1-2; 7 bases match TRBD1. This CDR3 is 13 amino acids long. Germline CDR1 SGHNT, CDR2 YYREEE (reference sequence). After removal of 3 bases from V and 4 bases from J, the junction contained 3 bases not matched to a gene. The CDR3 protein is CASSSRDSYGYTF. The CDR3 nucleotides are TGTGCCAGCAGCTCGCGGGACAGCTATGGCTACACCTTC.

This chain uses TRBV7-9 with TRBJ2-1, with 12 bases lining up with TRBD2. V was clipped by 1 base and J by 3 bases; unmatched bases: 1. CDR1 is SEHNR, CDR2 FQNEAQ, per germline (reference sequence). The CDR3 length is 16 residues. DNA for the CDR3: TGTGCCAGCAGCTTAGGGGGACTAGCGGGCTACAATGAGCAGTTCTTC. Protein sequence: CASSLGGLAGYNEQFF.

The chain has TRBV7-9 and TRBJ1-2, with D unresolved. Germline V gives CDR1 SEHNR, CDR2 FQNEAQ (reference sequence). This CDR3 is 13 amino acids long. V was shortened by 2 bases and J by 4 bases, with 8 bases between the two germline ends. CDR3 in amino acids: CASSLPNSYGYTF. For the CDR3, the DNA is TGTGCCAGCAGCTTACCTAACAGCTATGGCTACACCTTC.

The chain's CDR3 is CASRTGQVAFF. The CDR3 nucleotides are TGTGCCAGCAGGACGGGTCAGGTAGCTTTCTTT. The rearrangement joins TRBV6-1 to TRBJ1-1, with unresolved D. V lost 6 bases and J lost 10, with 12 bases in between. Germline assignment: CDR1 MNHNS and CDR2 SASEGT. The CDR3 totals 11 residues.

This sequence joins TRBV9 and TRBJ1-5; D possibly corresponds to TRBD1 (5 bases). The CDR3 covers 14 residues. Germline V gives CDR1 SGDLS, CDR2 YYNGEE. Trimming removed 3 bases from V and 8 bases from J, with 15 bases in between. The CDR3 protein is CASSARGGIKPQHF. CDR3 nucleotide sequence: TGTGCCAGCAGCGCCCGGGGGGGAATCAAGCCCCAGCATTTT.

The gene calls are TRBV6-5 and TRBJ2-7, with 10 nucleotides matching TRBD1. In germline, CDR1 is MNHEY, CDR2 SVGAGI. V dropped 6 bases and J dropped 12; count of bases not matched to a gene: 11. This CDR3 comprises 13 residues. CDR3 sequence: CASRPESGTGAYF. The CDR3 DNA reads as TGTGCCAGCAGGCCCGAATCCGGGACAGGGGCGTACTTC.

This chain joins TRBV5-4 and TRBJ2-2; no definite D call. Trimming removed 4 bases from V and 13 bases from J, with 17 bases in between. CDR3 size: 13 residues. Per the germline V gene, CDR1 is SGHNT and CDR2 is YYREEE (reference sequence). CDR3 DNA: TGTGCCAGCAGCCACGCGGCCTCCCTAGGGCTGTTTTTT. Translated, it gives CASSHAASLGLFF. Based on the CDR3 plus reference TRBV5-4 and TRBJ2-2, the full variable domain is ETGVTQSPTHLIKTRGQQVTLRCSSQSGHNTVSWYQQALGQGPQFIFQYYREEENGRGNFPPRFSGLQFPNYSSELNVNALELDDSALYLCASSHAASLGLFFGEGSRLTVL.

The CDR3 is CASSARGDSGLVETQYF. DNA for the CDR3: TGTGCCAGCAGTGCCCGTGGGGATAGCGGGCTGGTGGAGACCCAGTACTTC. The genes are TRBV27 and TRBJ2-5; 7 nucleotides align to TRBD2. After removal of 5 bases from V and 5 bases from J, the junction contained 17 bases not matched to a gene. CDR3 length: 17 amino acids. Germline values: CDR1 MNHEY, CDR2 SMNVEV (reference sequence).

This chain uses TRBV27 with TRBJ1-1; 8 bases fit TRBD1. This CDR3 spans 17 amino acids. The V segment lost 3 bases and the J segment 4 bases; nucleotides outside the gene matches: 13. Germline CDR1 reads MNHEY; CDR2 reads SMNVEV (reference sequence). The CDR3 here is CASSFKDREAAVTEAFF. Here the CDR3 DNA reads TGTGCCAGCAGTTTTAAGGACAGGGAGGCGGCGGTCACTGAAGCTTTCTTT.

The V call is TRBV2, the J call TRBJ1-3; 9 bases are shared with TRBD1. This CDR3 spans 16 amino acids. Losses at the gene ends were 6 bases for V and 0 bases for J; bases not matched to a gene: 6. CDR1 SNHLY and CDR2 FYNNEI come from the germline V gene. The CDR3 nucleotides are TGTGCCAGCAGCACCCGGGACAGGGACTCTGGAAACACCATATATTTT. Protein sequence: CASSTRDRDSGNTIYF.